The next 9 T cell receptor beta chains were all read from a single sample in a study of OX40 agonist ivuxolimab in advanced cancers. Assay: immunoSEQ multiplex PCR; the TCRdb copy retains only in-frame clones and omits some. The sample lists tens of thousands of clones, approximately 85% occurring once. Source: CD4+ or CD8+ T cells sorted from blood, taken in a trial of the OX40 agonist ivuxolimab. The receptors come from an adult with an advanced solid tumor such as melanoma, head and neck, liver or kidney cancer.

The V and J genes are TRBV5-5 and TRBJ1-1; TRBD1 matches at 10 bases. Germline V gene lookup returns CDR1 SGHKS and CDR2 YYEKEE (reference sequence). The CDR3 runs to 13 residues. The J segment lost 10 bases and the V segment lost 5 bases, leaving 8 bases of the junction unmatched. The CDR3 here is CASSFPGQGSAFF. DNA for the CDR3: TGTGCCAGCAGTTTTCCGGGACAGGGGTCAGCTTTCTTT.

This clone has only one observation. The chain recombines TRBV7-9 with TRBJ2-7; 11 bases agree with TRBD2. Germline CDR1 and CDR2: SEHNR and FQNEAQ (reference sequence). Unmatched junction bases numbered 6, after V lost 4 bases and J lost 4 bases. The CDR3 consists of 15 residues. CDR3 bases: TGTGCCAGCAGCTCGTTAGCGGGAGGGCAGTACGAGCAGTACTTC. Protein: CASSSLAGGQYEQYF.

This clone has more than one count but fewer than ten. The J gene is TRBJ2-7, the V gene TRBV18; D remains unclear. Germline CDR1 KGHSH, CDR2 LQKENI. Trimming removed 5 bases at V and 0 bases at J, with 5 bases between. The CDR3 sequence is 12 residues long. Written as DNA, the CDR3 is TGTGCCAGCTCATCGAGCTCCTACGAGCAGTACTTC. Protein: CASSSSSYEQYF.

CDR3: CAISDPLGLAGGGSLSTDTQYF. DNA for the CDR3: TGTGCCATCAGTGACCCCCTGGGACTAGCGGGGGGAGGGTCCCTTAGCACAGATACGCAGTATTTT. This rearrangement joins TRBV10-3 to TRBJ2-3, with 15 nucleotides matching TRBD2. CDR1 is ENHRY and CDR2 is SYGVKD in the germline V gene. The CDR3 sequence is 22 residues long. The V and J ends lost 3 bases and 0 bases, in that order; junction bases with no gene match: 16.

The V and J genes are TRBV18 and TRBJ2-5; 9 bases match TRBD2. V dropped 3 bases and J dropped 2; count of bases not matched to a gene: 4. Germline values: CDR1 KGHSH, CDR2 LQKENI. The CDR3 length is 15 residues. CDR3 nucleotide sequence: TGTGCCAGCTCACCGACTAGCGGAGTTCAAGAGACCCAGTACTTC. This gives the protein CASSPTSGVQETQYF.

The CDR3, as DNA: TGTGCCAGCAGTCCCTATAGCGGGAGGAATGAGCAGTTCTTC. This sequence encodes CASSPYSGRNEQFF. The chain combines TRBV27 with TRBJ2-1, with TRBD2 matching 10 bases. Trimming took 5 bases from V and 7 from J; bases not matched to a gene: 5. In germline, CDR1 is MNHEY, CDR2 SMNVEV (reference sequence). The CDR3 extends over 14 amino acids.

Many counts were recorded for this clone. J is TRBJ2-7 and V is TRBV27; 8 bases are shared with TRBD2. CDR3 length: 14 amino acids. Germline assignment: CDR1 MNHEY and CDR2 SMNVEV (reference sequence). V lost 5 bases and J lost 5; bases outside the gene matches: 8. CDR3 sequence: CASSPGTRFHEQYF. CDR3 in DNA: TGTGCCAGCAGTCCCGGGACTAGGTTCCACGAGCAGTACTTC.

This clone ranks as medium-sized. The rearrangement uses TRBV4-3 and TRBJ1-6; D uncertain. Germline V lookup: CDR1 LGHNA, CDR2 YSLEER. The germline V and J ends were trimmed by 3 bases and 6 bases, with 15 bases remaining between them. The CDR3 consists of 16 residues. CDR3 in amino acids: CASSHEHDSGNSPLHF. DNA of the CDR3: TGCGCCAGCAGCCACGAGCACGACTCGGGTAATTCACCCCTCCACTTT.

The chain couples TRBV2 to TRBJ2-7, with D tentatively TRBD2 (5 bases). The CDR3 has 12 residues. The germline gives CDR1 SNHLY, CDR2 FYNNEI. The ends were cut back, 7 bases at V and 3 bases at J, with 10 bases in the middle. The CDR3 spells CASISAGYEQYF. The CDR3 DNA reads as TGTGCCAGCATTTCTGCGGGCTACGAGCAGTACTTC.